This entry features one T cell receptor (beta chain) sequence. As yet, its antigen is unknown. cDNA encoding TCR beta was synthesized via 5'RACE template switching incorporating UMIs. Reprocessing the 5' RACE reads, TCRdb reports a single entry for every CDR3 protein and omits DNA. There are 300,000 to 450,000 distinct CDR3 sequences in the sample, with roughly 5.4% held by the top ten. These data are taken from a study of T cells expressing NK-cell markers. Study context: Sorted T-cell subsets CD3+CD56+NKG2C+, CD3+CD56+NKG2C- and CD3+CD56-NKG2C+ were TCR beta-sequenced. Study results and caveats: Of the CD8+ T cell pool in six donors, about 1.0-8% was accounted for by dominant NKG2C+ clonotypes. Nothing established the HCMV specificity of expanded NKG2C+ T cell clones.

Germline loops: CDR1 SGHTA, CDR2 FQGNSA. The CDR3 runs to 16 residues. The rearrangement joins TRBV7-2 to TRBJ2-7; without DNA, the TCRdb call of TRBD1 cannot be checked. The source material was blood T cells: a sorted CD56 or NKG2C T cell subset, CD4+ or CD8+ T cells, or bulk PBMC T cells (not recorded which). This clonotype was obtained from a man aged 18 to 69 in good health. CDR3 protein: CASSLNVLGGQYEQYF.